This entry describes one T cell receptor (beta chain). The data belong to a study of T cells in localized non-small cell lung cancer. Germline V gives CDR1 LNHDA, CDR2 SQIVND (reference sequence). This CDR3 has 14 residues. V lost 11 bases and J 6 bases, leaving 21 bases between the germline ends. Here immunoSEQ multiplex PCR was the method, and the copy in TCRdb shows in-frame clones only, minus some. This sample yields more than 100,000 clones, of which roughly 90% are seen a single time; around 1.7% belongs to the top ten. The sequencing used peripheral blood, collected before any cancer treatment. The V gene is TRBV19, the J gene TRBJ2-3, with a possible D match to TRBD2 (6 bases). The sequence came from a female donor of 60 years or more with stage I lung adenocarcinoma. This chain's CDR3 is CAARSGAASDTQYF. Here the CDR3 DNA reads TGTGCCGCCAGATCGGGAGCCGCCTCGGATACGCAGTATTTT. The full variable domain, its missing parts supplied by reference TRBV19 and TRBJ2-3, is DGGITQSPKYLFRKEGQNVTLSCEQNLNHDAMYWYRQDPGQGLRLIYYSQIVNDFQKGDIAEGYSVSREKKESFPLTVTSAQKNPTAFYLCAARSGAASDTQYFGPGTRLTVL.